This T cell receptor (beta chain) was captured in a study of patients and donors after allogeneic stem cell transplantation. This clonotype was observed a few times. MiXCR, applied by TCRdb to the RT-PCR reads, yields one record per CDR3 protein. The sample lists 920,000 or so distinct CDR3 sequences; roughly 17% were seen once. The CDR3 sequence is 13 residues long. Trimming cost V 5 bases and J 2 bases, with 11 bases left between them. CDR1 is DFQATT and CDR2 is SNEGSKA in the germline V gene (reference sequence). The chain uses TRBV20-1 and TRBJ2-3; D remains unclear. The sequence was collected from a human donor who was either an allogeneic HSCT recipient or a stem cell or donor lymphocyte infusion donor (not recorded which). It is not recorded whose cells these are; they may come from a transplant donor. The sequenced material came from blood, either unsorted or a sorted T cell fraction (not recorded which). In nucleotides, the CDR3 is TGCAGTGCTCTCCGGACGGACACAGATACGCAGTATTTT. Its translation: CSALRTDTDTQYF.